The rows below give T cell receptor beta chains drawn from one sample of a study of cytomegalovirus exposure and HLA in healthy donors. Sequencing was performed with immunoSEQ multiplex PCR; in TCRdb, only in-frame clones are kept and a portion is missing. Of around 130,000 clones listed, more than 8% are singletons. The source material was PBMCs. The source of these receptors is a man aged 40-55 years in good health and CMV-seronegative. CDR3s include the opening cysteine and the closing phenylalanine or tryptophan. A D gene is named only where the DNA matches it firmly. Size tells how often a clone was seen (once, few, many) or the class of an expanded clone, and some rows leave it out.

j_gene: TRBJ2-1
v_gene: TRBV19
abundance: -
d_gene: TRBD1
CDR3nt: TGTGCCAGTAGTTCCGGACAGGGGAGAAATGAGCAGTTCTTC
CDR3aa: CASSSGQGRNEQFF

j_gene: TRBJ1-6
v_gene: TRBV10-3
abundance: few
d_gene: TRBD1
CDR3nt: TGTGCCATCAGTCGATCCGGACAGGTGGGAGATTCACCCCTCCACTTT
CDR3aa: CAISRSGQVGDSPLHF

j_gene: TRBJ1-1
v_gene: TRBV18
abundance: -
d_gene: TRBD1
CDR3nt: TGTGCCAGCTCGCCCCTAGACAGGGACACTGAAGCTTTCTTT
CDR3aa: CASSPLDRDTEAFF

j_gene: TRBJ1-6
v_gene: TRBV6-1
abundance: -
d_gene: TRBD1
CDR3nt: TGTGCCAGCAGCAGTGTGGGGACAGGATCACCCCTCCACTTT
CDR3aa: CASSSVGTGSPLHF

j_gene: TRBJ1-1
v_gene: TRBV27
abundance: -
d_gene: TRBD1
CDR3nt: TGTGCCAGCAAATTAAGGAGGGGGCGGTACACTGAAGCTTTCTTT
CDR3aa: CASKLRRGRYTEAFF

j_gene: TRBJ2-6
v_gene: TRBV25-1
abundance: -
d_gene: -
CDR3nt: TGTGCCAGCAGTGAATTGGACAGCACCACGGCCAACGTCCTGACTTTC
CDR3aa: CASSELDSTTANVLTF

j_gene: TRBJ2-2
v_gene: TRBV2
abundance: -
d_gene: -
CDR3nt: TGTGCCAGCAGTGCAGGGTTCGGGGAGCTGTTTTTT
CDR3aa: CASSAGFGELFF

j_gene: TRBJ2-7
v_gene: TRBV6-5
abundance: few
d_gene: -
CDR3nt: TGTGCCAGCAGTTACCTTCCAGGGGCCTCCTACGAGCAGTACTTC
CDR3aa: CASSYLPGASYEQYF

j_gene: TRBJ1-4
v_gene: TRBV9
abundance: -
d_gene: -
CDR3nt: TGTGCCAGCAGTCACAGCCGCGAGAATGAAAAACTGTTTTTT
CDR3aa: CASSHSRENEKLFF

j_gene: TRBJ1-4
v_gene: TRBV5-8
abundance: few
d_gene: -
CDR3nt: TGTGCCAGCATCCCGGACAGCAATGAAAAACTGTTTTTT
CDR3aa: CASIPDSNEKLFF

j_gene: TRBJ2-2
v_gene: TRBV11-2
abundance: few
d_gene: TRBD1
CDR3nt: TGTGCCAGCAGCTCCGGGACAGGACGCACCGGGGAGCTGTTTTTT
CDR3aa: CASSSGTGRTGELFF

j_gene: TRBJ2-7
v_gene: TRBV4-3
abundance: -
d_gene: TRBD1
CDR3nt: TGCGCCAGCAGCCCTGGGACAGGAGCCTACGAGCAGTACTTC
CDR3aa: CASSPGTGAYEQYF

j_gene: TRBJ1-5
v_gene: TRBV2
abundance: -
d_gene: TRBD1
CDR3nt: TGTGTCAGCACCCAGGGGGCAAGCAATCAGCCCCAGCATTTT
CDR3aa: CVSTQGASNQPQHF

j_gene: TRBJ1-2
v_gene: TRBV5-1
abundance: few
d_gene: -
CDR3nt: TGCGCCAGCAGCTTGGCCGGGGGCTATGGCTACACCTTC
CDR3aa: CASSLAGGYGYTF

j_gene: TRBJ2-5
v_gene: TRBV7-9
abundance: few
d_gene: TRBD2
CDR3nt: TGTGCCAGCAGCCCGACTAGCGGGGGCCAAGAGACCCAGTACTTC
CDR3aa: CASSPTSGGQETQYF

j_gene: TRBJ2-5
v_gene: TRBV5-4
abundance: few
d_gene: -
CDR3nt: TGTGCCAGCAGCTGGGCGATGACTAGTCCAGAGACCCAGTACTTC
CDR3aa: CASSWAMTSPETQYF

j_gene: TRBJ2-6
v_gene: TRBV30
abundance: many
d_gene: -
CDR3nt: TGTGCCTGGAGTCGAGACTCTGGGGCCAACGTCCTGACTTTC
CDR3aa: CAWSRDSGANVLTF

j_gene: TRBJ2-7
v_gene: TRBV6-1
abundance: -
d_gene: -
CDR3nt: TGTGCCAGCTCAGCCGGGACATTCCAATCCTACGAGCAGTACTTC
CDR3aa: CASSAGTFQSYEQYF

j_gene: TRBJ1-1
v_gene: TRBV7-9
abundance: few
d_gene: TRBD1
CDR3nt: TGTGCCAGCAGCTTTTTTCAGGGGGCGCCTGCTTTCTTT
CDR3aa: CASSFFQGAPAFF

j_gene: TRBJ2-1
v_gene: TRBV9
abundance: few
d_gene: TRBD1
CDR3nt: TGTGCCAGCAGCGTCCGGGACAGATACAATGAGCAGTTCTTC
CDR3aa: CASSVRDRYNEQFF

j_gene: TRBJ1-2
v_gene: TRBV5-1
abundance: -
d_gene: TRBD1
CDR3nt: TGCGCCAGCACCTCGACAGGGGGTTCCTGGGGCTACACCTTC
CDR3aa: CASTSTGGSWGYTF

j_gene: TRBJ2-3
v_gene: TRBV7-3
abundance: few
d_gene: TRBD2
CDR3nt: TGTGCCAGCAGCTCAGGAGCGGGGGGCGGGGATAAGCAGTATTTT
CDR3aa: CASSSGAGGGDKQYF

j_gene: TRBJ2-3
v_gene: TRBV11-3
abundance: few
d_gene: -
CDR3nt: TGTGCCAGCAGCTTAGGAGGGTCGGGCACAGATACGCAGTATTTT
CDR3aa: CASSLGGSGTDTQYF

j_gene: TRBJ2-7
v_gene: TRBV11-1
abundance: -
d_gene: TRBD1
CDR3nt: TGTGCCAGCAGCCGCCGGGACAGGGGGACCGAGCAGTACTTC
CDR3aa: CASSRRDRGTEQYF

j_gene: TRBJ2-5
v_gene: TRBV11-3
abundance: -
d_gene: -
CDR3nt: TGTGCCAGCAGCTCTGACACAGGCCCCGGAGAGACCCAGTACTTC
CDR3aa: CASSSDTGPGETQYF

j_gene: TRBJ2-1
v_gene: TRBV30
abundance: -
d_gene: -
CDR3nt: TGTGCCTGGATACAACCGGGGTTCTACAATGAGCAGTTCTTC
CDR3aa: CAWIQPGFYNEQFF

j_gene: TRBJ1-2
v_gene: TRBV4-2
abundance: -
d_gene: -
CDR3nt: TGTGCCAGCAGCCAAGATGAGGCAGGGATGATAGGCTACACCTTC
CDR3aa: CASSQDEAGMIGYTF

j_gene: TRBJ1-1
v_gene: TRBV5-4
abundance: few
d_gene: -
CDR3nt: TGTGCCAGCACCTCCGACAGCGAAGCTTTCTTT
CDR3aa: CASTSDSEAFF

j_gene: TRBJ1-1
v_gene: TRBV5-1
abundance: few
d_gene: TRBD1
CDR3nt: TGCGCCAGCAGCTTCGAGGGGGCAGGAACTGAAGCTTTCTTT
CDR3aa: CASSFEGAGTEAFF

j_gene: TRBJ2-3
v_gene: TRBV7-2
abundance: few
d_gene: TRBD1
CDR3nt: TGTGCCAGCAGCTTAGGGGCCGGGACAGCGCACACAGATACGCAGTATTTT
CDR3aa: CASSLGAGTAHTDTQYF

j_gene: TRBJ2-7
v_gene: TRBV6-5
abundance: -
d_gene: TRBD2
CDR3nt: TGTGCCAGCAGCCGGGAGGGGGACTACGAGCAGTACTTC
CDR3aa: CASSREGDYEQYF

j_gene: TRBJ1-1
v_gene: TRBV6-1
abundance: -
d_gene: -
CDR3nt: TGTGCCAGCAGTGCCGGCAGGTTGGTGACTGAAGCTTTCTTT
CDR3aa: CASSAGRLVTEAFF

j_gene: TRBJ2-5
v_gene: TRBV5-1
abundance: few
d_gene: TRBD2
CDR3nt: TGCGCCAGCAGCCTAGCGGGGGGTTTACAAGAGACCCAGTACTTC
CDR3aa: CASSLAGGLQETQYF

j_gene: TRBJ2-3
v_gene: TRBV6-4
abundance: many
d_gene: -
CDR3nt: TGTGCCAGCAGTGGGGGCGAAGACACAGATACGCAGTATTTT
CDR3aa: CASSGGEDTDTQYF

j_gene: TRBJ1-2
v_gene: TRBV7-2
abundance: few
d_gene: TRBD1
CDR3nt: TGTGCCAGCAGTTCTGGGACAGGGGCGAATGGCTACACCTTC
CDR3aa: CASSSGTGANGYTF

j_gene: TRBJ1-2
v_gene: TRBV29-1
abundance: -
d_gene: -
CDR3nt: TGCAGCGTTGAGGGACTGATCTATGGCTACACCTTC
CDR3aa: CSVEGLIYGYTF

j_gene: TRBJ2-2
v_gene: TRBV19
abundance: few
d_gene: TRBD2
CDR3nt: TGTGCCAGTAGTGCTAGCGGGGGGAACACCGGGGAGCTGTTTTTT
CDR3aa: CASSASGGNTGELFF

j_gene: TRBJ1-6
v_gene: TRBV4-1
abundance: -
d_gene: TRBD1
CDR3nt: TGCGCCAGCAGCCAAGAGACAGGGGGGGTTTCACCCCTCCACTTT
CDR3aa: CASSQETGGVSPLHF

j_gene: TRBJ1-2
v_gene: TRBV5-6
abundance: few
d_gene: -
CDR3nt: TGTGCCAGCATCAAGGCGGAGGGAAACTATGGCTACACCTTC
CDR3aa: CASIKAEGNYGYTF

j_gene: TRBJ1-1
v_gene: TRBV7-3
abundance: few
d_gene: -
CDR3nt: TGTGCCAGCAGCTTAACCCAGGTGAACACTGAAGCTTTCTTT
CDR3aa: CASSLTQVNTEAFF

j_gene: TRBJ2-2
v_gene: TRBV5-1
abundance: few
d_gene: TRBD2
CDR3nt: TGCGCCAGCAGCGGGATCTTTTTAGCGGGGGAACGGACCGGGGAGCTGTTTTTT
CDR3aa: CASSGIFLAGERTGELFF

j_gene: TRBJ1-3
v_gene: TRBV6-6
abundance: few
d_gene: TRBD1
CDR3nt: TGTGCCAGCAGGGACAGGCCTGGAAACACCATATATTTT
CDR3aa: CASRDRPGNTIYF

j_gene: TRBJ1-2
v_gene: TRBV6-1
abundance: -
d_gene: TRBD1
CDR3nt: TGTGCCAGCAATAAAGACAGGGTTGGCTATGGCTACACCTTC
CDR3aa: CASNKDRVGYGYTF

j_gene: TRBJ2-7
v_gene: TRBV11-2
abundance: few
d_gene: TRBD2
CDR3nt: TGTGCCAGCAGCTTAGTCCCGACTAGCGGTAATTACGAGCAGTACTTC
CDR3aa: CASSLVPTSGNYEQYF

j_gene: TRBJ1-6
v_gene: TRBV4-2
abundance: few
d_gene: -
CDR3nt: TGTGCCAGCAGCCTCCGGCCACAGGCCCTGGGGCCCCTCCACTTT
CDR3aa: CASSLRPQALGPLHF

j_gene: TRBJ2-7
v_gene: TRBV27
abundance: -
d_gene: -
CDR3nt: TGTGCCAGCAGTTTAGCGGGGGACACCTACGAGCAGTACTTC
CDR3aa: CASSLAGDTYEQYF

j_gene: TRBJ2-7
v_gene: TRBV6-5
abundance: -
d_gene: TRBD1
CDR3nt: TGTGCCAGCAGCCGGGACAGGGCCTACGAGCAGTACTTC
CDR3aa: CASSRDRAYEQYF

j_gene: TRBJ2-7
v_gene: TRBV5-1
abundance: -
d_gene: -
CDR3nt: TGCGCCAGCAGCTTGCCCAGCTCCTACGAGCAGTACTTC
CDR3aa: CASSLPSSYEQYF